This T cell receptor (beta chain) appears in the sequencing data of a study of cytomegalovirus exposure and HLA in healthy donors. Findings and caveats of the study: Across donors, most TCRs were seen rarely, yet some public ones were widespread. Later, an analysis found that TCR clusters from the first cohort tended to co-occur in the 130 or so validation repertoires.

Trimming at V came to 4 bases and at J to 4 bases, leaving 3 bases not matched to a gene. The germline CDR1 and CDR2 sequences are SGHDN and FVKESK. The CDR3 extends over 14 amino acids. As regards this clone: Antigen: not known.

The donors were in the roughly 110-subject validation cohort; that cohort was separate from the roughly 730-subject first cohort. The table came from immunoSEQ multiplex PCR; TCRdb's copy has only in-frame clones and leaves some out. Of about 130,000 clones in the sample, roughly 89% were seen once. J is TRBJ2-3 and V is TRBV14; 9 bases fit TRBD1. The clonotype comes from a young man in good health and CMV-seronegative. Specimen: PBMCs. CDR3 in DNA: TGTGCCAGCAGCCGGGACAGGGTACCAGATACGCAGTATTTT. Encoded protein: CASSRDRVPDTQYF. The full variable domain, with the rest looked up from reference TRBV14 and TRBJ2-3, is EAGVTQFPSHSVIEKGQTVTLRCDPISGHDNLYWYRRVMGKEIKFLLHFVKESKQDESGMPNNRFLAERTGGTYSTLKVQPAELEDSGVYFCASSRDRVPDTQYFGPGTRLTVL.